A single sample gave rise to the 8 T cell receptor beta chains below, sequenced in a study of OX40 agonist ivuxolimab in advanced cancers. TCRdb keeps only in-frame clones here, not all; method: immunoSEQ multiplex PCR. The sample yields tens of thousands of clones, about four fifths seen once. Sequencing was performed on CD4+ or CD8+ T cells sorted from blood, taken in a trial of the OX40 agonist ivuxolimab. These receptors were obtained from an adult with an advanced solid tumor such as melanoma, head and neck, liver or kidney cancer.

The chain combines TRBV19 with TRBJ1-2; D is unresolved. The germline V gene encodes CDR1 LNHDA and CDR2 SQIVND (reference sequence). V was cut by 7 bases and J by 4 bases, with 13 bases left in between. The CDR3 is 13 residues long. CDR3 sequence: CASTEGRPYGYTF. DNA of the CDR3: TGTGCCAGTACTGAGGGAAGGCCCTATGGCTACACCTTC. Full variable domain (outside the CDR3, taken from reference TRBV19 and TRBJ1-2): DGGITQSPKYLFRKEGQNVTLSCEQNLNHDAMYWYRQDPGQGLRLIYYSQIVNDFQKGDIAEGYSVSREKKESFPLTVTSAQKNPTAFYLCASTEGRPYGYTFGSGTRLTVV.

Here the CDR3 reads CASSQRRDVTDTQYF. DNA for the CDR3: TGCGCCAGCAGCCAACGTCGGGACGTCACAGATACGCAGTATTTT. V is TRBV4-1 and J is TRBJ2-3, with D perhaps assigned TRBD1 or TRBD2 (5 bases each). CDR1 and CDR2 from the germline V gene are MGHRA and YSYEKL. The CDR3 runs to 15 residues. V was shortened by 2 bases and J by 2 bases, with 11 bases between the two germline ends.

For the CDR3, the DNA is TGTGCCAGTAGTAGTGGGAGACGGCCCCCATATGGCTACACCTTC. Protein: CASSSGRRPPYGYTF. V usage is TRBV19 and J usage is TRBJ1-2; no reliable D call. V was clipped by 4 bases and J by 5 bases, with 17 bases between them. The germline gives CDR1 LNHDA, CDR2 SQIVND (reference sequence). The CDR3 consists of 15 residues.

The chain uses TRBV9 and TRBJ2-3; D perhaps matches TRBD1 (6 bases). The CDR3 is 15 amino acids. V shed 2 bases and J shed 2 bases, with 12 bases lying between them. CDR1 and CDR2 (germline): SGDLS, YYNGEE. CDR3 sequence: CASSVNGQHTDTQYF. DNA for the CDR3: TGTGCCAGCAGCGTGAATGGACAGCACACAGATACGCAGTATTTT.

This clone was seen more than once but under ten times. CDR3 loop: CASSSRGRTGELFF. CDR3 DNA: TGCGCCAGCAGCTCAAGAGGTCGGACCGGGGAGCTGTTTTTT. The chain is built from TRBV5-1 and TRBJ2-2, with no clear D. The CDR3 spans 14 residues. The V gene lost 3 bases and the J gene lost 5 bases, with 11 bases spanning the gap. Germline-derived CDR1 and CDR2 are SGHRS and YFSETQ.

The V and J genes are TRBV10-3 and TRBJ1-1, with TRBD1 as a possible D gene (6 bases). V lost 2 bases, J lost 1 base, and 11 bases lay in between. Germline V CDR1 and CDR2: ENHRY, SYGVKD. CDR3 length: 15 amino acids. The CDR3 DNA follows: TGTGCCATCAGTGAGAAGACAGGTGGGAACACTGAAGCTTTCTTT. Its translation is CAISEKTGGNTEAFF.

The V call is TRBV9, the J call TRBJ2-3; D is undetermined. Per germline, CDR1 SGDLS and CDR2 YYNGEE. CDR3 size: 16 residues. Trimming took 0 bases from V and 0 from J, leaving 11 bases between them. CDR3 residues: CASSVAAGISTDTQYF. The CDR3 DNA follows: TGTGCCAGCAGCGTAGCCGCTGGCATAAGCACAGATACGCAGTATTTT.

The V and J genes are TRBV19 and TRBJ1-1; D is unresolved. The CDR3 spans 14 residues. CDR1 is LNHDA and CDR2 is SQIVND in the germline V gene (reference sequence). V was shortened by 2 bases and J by 2 bases, with 9 bases between the two germline ends. CDR3: CASSIRTLNTEAFF. The CDR3 bases are TGTGCCAGTAGTATACGCACTCTAAACACTGAAGCTTTCTTT.